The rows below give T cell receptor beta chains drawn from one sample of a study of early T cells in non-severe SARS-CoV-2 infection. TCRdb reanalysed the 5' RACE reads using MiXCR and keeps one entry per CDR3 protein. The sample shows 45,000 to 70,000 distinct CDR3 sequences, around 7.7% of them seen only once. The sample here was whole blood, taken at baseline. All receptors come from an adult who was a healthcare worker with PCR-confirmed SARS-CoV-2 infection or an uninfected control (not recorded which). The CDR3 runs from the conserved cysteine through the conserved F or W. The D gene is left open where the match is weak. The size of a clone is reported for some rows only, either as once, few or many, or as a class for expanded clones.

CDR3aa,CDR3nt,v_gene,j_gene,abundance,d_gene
CSAQGRASTGNEQFF,TGCAGTGCCCAGGGTCGGGCGTCAACGGGCAATGAGCAGTTCTTC,TRBV20-1,TRBJ2-1,-,-
CASSQRLQEFGETQYF,TGTGCCAGCAGCCAACGCCTACAGGAATTCGGGGAGACCCAGTACTTC,TRBV3-1,TRBJ2-5,-,-
CASSLAGGDETQYF,TGTGCCAGCAGTTTAGCAGGGGGAGACGAGACCCAGTACTTC,TRBV28,TRBJ2-5,few,TRBD1
CASSLSTHGANYGYTF,TGTGCCAGCAGTTTATCCACCCACGGGGCTAACTATGGCTACACCTTC,TRBV12-3/TRBV12-4,TRBJ1-2,many,-
CATSDLNGNYGYTF,TGTGCCACCAGTGATTTAAACGGAAACTATGGCTACACCTTC,TRBV24-1,TRBJ1-2,few,-
CASRSPGPYNEQFF,TGTGCCAGCAGATCTCCGGGACCTTACAATGAGCAGTTCTTC,TRBV12-3/TRBV12-4,TRBJ2-1,few,-
CASSNEPLGVETQYF,TGTGCCAGCAGCAACGAACCGTTGGGAGTCGAGACCCAGTACTTC,TRBV7-8,TRBJ2-5,many,-
CASSPSSRSGNTIYF,TGTGCCAGCTCACCGAGCAGTAGATCTGGAAACACCATATATTTT,TRBV18,TRBJ1-3,many,-
CASSPGASGREPNTGELFF,TGTGCCAGCAGCCCCGGGGCTAGCGGGAGGGAACCCAACACCGGGGAGCTGTTTTTT,TRBV12-3/TRBV12-4,TRBJ2-2,-,TRBD2
CSARDRGRNSTDTQYF,TGCAGTGCTAGAGATCGAGGCAGAAATAGCACAGATACGCAGTATTTT,TRBV20-1,TRBJ2-3,-,-
CASSLSGRHGQYF,TGTGCCAGCAGTTTATCAGGGCGGCACGGGCAGTACTTC,TRBV27,TRBJ2-7,-,-
CASSQGQSTDTQYF,TGTGCCAGCAGCCAAGGACAGAGCACAGATACGCAGTATTTT,TRBV2,TRBJ2-3,-,-
CASSIEGTSGSPTGELFF,TGTGCCAGTAGTATAGAAGGAACTAGCGGGAGCCCCACCGGGGAGCTGTTTTTT,TRBV19,TRBJ2-2,-,TRBD2
CASSYSSQTHNEQFF,TGTGCCAGCAGTTACTCGAGCCAGACCCACAATGAGCAGTTCTTC,TRBV6-2/TRBV6-3,TRBJ2-1,few,-
CASSLTGGTSYNEQFF,TGTGCCAGCAGCTTAACTGGGGGGACTTCCTACAATGAGCAGTTCTTC,TRBV7-3,TRBJ2-1,many,-
CASSQAPSGGSTEGELFF,TGTGCCAGCAGCCAAGCCCCGTCGGGAGGGTCAACCGAGGGGGAGCTGTTTTTT,TRBV4-2,TRBJ2-2,-,TRBD2
CASSSGGTGNQPQHF,TGTGCCAGCAGTTCGGGCGGGACAGGCAATCAGCCCCAGCATTTT,TRBV27,TRBJ1-5,-,TRBD1
CSVDLAGTTGRNEQFF,TGCAGCGTTGATCTAGCGGGAACCACGGGGAGGAATGAGCAGTTCTTC,TRBV29-1,TRBJ2-1,-,TRBD2
CATSDYTDTQYF,TGTGCCACCAGTGATTACACAGATACGCAGTATTTT,TRBV24-1,TRBJ2-3,many,-
CASSLGDSGANVLTF,TGTGCCAGCAGCTTAGGGGACTCTGGGGCCAACGTCCTGACTTTC,TRBV7-2,TRBJ2-6,many,-
CASSPAEKAQPQHF,TGTGCCAGCTCACCAGCCGAGAAAGCTCAGCCCCAGCATTTT,TRBV18,TRBJ1-5,many,-
CAWSPPGQGARQYF,TGTGCCTGGAGTCCACCGGGACAGGGGGCGCGGCAGTACTTC,TRBV30,TRBJ2-7,many,TRBD1
CSARYREDQPQHF,TGCAGTGCTAGGTACAGGGAGGATCAGCCCCAGCATTTT,TRBV20-1,TRBJ1-5,many,-
CSASLGGRSAYEQYF,TGCAGTGCTTCCCTCGGCGGGAGGTCTGCCTACGAGCAGTACTTC,TRBV20-1,TRBJ2-7,many,TRBD2
CASPGLGLSDTQYF,TGTGCCAGCCCGGGACTAGGGCTATCAGATACGCAGTATTTT,TRBV30,TRBJ2-3,few,TRBD2
CASSLANAPYEQYF,TGCGCCAGCAGCTTAGCTAATGCACCCTACGAGCAGTACTTC,TRBV5-1,TRBJ2-7,-,-
CATSRAGSLSTDTQYF,TGTGCCACCAGCAGAGCGGGTAGCCTTAGCACAGATACGCAGTATTTT,TRBV15,TRBJ2-3,few,-
CARRTSGSREQFF,TGTGCCAGAAGGACTAGCGGGAGCCGGGAGCAGTTCTTC,TRBV24-1,TRBJ2-1,many,TRBD2
CASSVDGAAYNEQFF,TGTGCCAGCAGCGTAGACGGGGCCGCCTACAATGAGCAGTTCTTC,TRBV9,TRBJ2-1,-,-
CASSSSGLDTQYF,TGTGCCAGTAGTTCCTCGGGATTGGATACGCAGTATTTT,TRBV19,TRBJ2-3,many,-
CASSVFDGYTF,TGTGCCAGCAGTGTTTTTGATGGCTACACCTTC,TRBV28,TRBJ1-2,few,-
CASSQDIESGGHEQYF,TGTGCCAGCAGCCAAGATATTGAGTCGGGGGGACACGAGCAGTACTTC,TRBV4-2,TRBJ2-7,many,TRBD2
CASRGTGNYGYTF,TGTGCCAGCAGGGGGACAGGGAACTATGGCTACACCTTC,TRBV12-3/TRBV12-4,TRBJ1-2,many,TRBD1
CASSLPATGVTGELFF,TGTGCCAGCAGTTTACCGGCGACAGGGGTCACCGGGGAGCTGTTTTTT,TRBV12-3/TRBV12-4,TRBJ2-2,-,TRBD1
CAWSVGLDNEQFF,TGTGCCTGGAGTGTAGGGCTAGACAATGAGCAGTTCTTC,TRBV30,TRBJ2-1,-,-
CASSKTGTEQYF,TGTGCCAGCAGCAAGACAGGGACGGAGCAGTATTTT,TRBV21-1,TRBJ2-3,few,-
CASSRLNYEQYF,TGTGCCAGCAGTCGGCTGAACTACGAGCAGTACTTC,TRBV12-3/TRBV12-4,TRBJ2-7,-,-
CASSLWAGGGEQFF,TGCGCCAGCAGCTTGTGGGCTGGGGGCGGTGAGCAGTTCTTC,TRBV5-1,TRBJ2-1,few,-
CASSQAHRGLDSKNIQYF,TGTGCCAGCAGCCAAGCTCACAGGGGGCTTGATAGCAAAAACATTCAGTACTTC,TRBV4-2,TRBJ2-4,few,TRBD1
CAISGTGFGETQYF,TGTGCCATCAGTGGGACAGGGTTCGGAGAGACCCAGTACTTC,TRBV10-3,TRBJ2-5,many,TRBD1
CASSPGQDAQYF,TGTGCCAGCAGCCCCGGACAGGATGCGCAGTATTTT,TRBV7-9,TRBJ2-3,few,TRBD1
CASSLMGGHEQYF,TGTGCCAGCAGCTTAATGGGGGGCCACGAGCAGTACTTC,TRBV11-3,TRBJ2-7,few,-
CAISEPTDGIAKNIQYF,TGTGCCATCAGTGAACCCACCGACGGGATAGCCAAAAACATTCAGTACTTC,TRBV10-3,TRBJ2-4,-,-
CASSLRDRAGYTF,TGTGCCAGCAGTTTGAGGGATCGGGCTGGCTACACCTTC,TRBV28,TRBJ1-2,-,-
CAIAGLAGSYEQYF,TGTGCCATCGCAGGACTAGCGGGGTCCTACGAGCAGTACTTC,TRBV10-3,TRBJ2-7,-,TRBD2
CSARDSGGARTNEKLFF,TGCAGTGCTAGAGATTCAGGGGGCGCCAGGACAAATGAAAAACTGTTTTTT,TRBV20-1,TRBJ1-4,-,TRBD1
CSADRTYEQYF,TGCAGTGCTGACAGGACCTACGAGCAGTACTTC,TRBV20-1,TRBJ2-7,many,-
CASSLPSGISYNEQFF,TGTGCCAGCAGTTTACCCAGCGGGATTTCCTACAATGAGCAGTTCTTC,TRBV28,TRBJ2-1,many,TRBD2
CASSPSGNFYEQYF,TGTGCCAGCAGCCCAAGCGGAAACTTCTACGAGCAGTACTTC,TRBV7-9,TRBJ2-7,-,-
CASGLVGLLDRASYNEQFF,TGTGCTAGTGGTTTGGTAGGGCTATTGGACAGGGCTTCCTACAATGAGCAGTTCTTC,TRBV12-5,TRBJ2-1,-,TRBD1
CASSPRTGRPQAFF,TGTGCCAGCAGCCCCCGGACAGGGAGACCTCAAGCTTTCTTT,TRBV7-8,TRBJ1-1,-,TRBD1
CASSLRQGFTGELFF,TGTGCCAGCAGTTTACGGCAGGGGTTCACCGGGGAGCTGTTTTTT,TRBV27,TRBJ2-2,-,-
CSVETSGRIDTQYF,TGCAGCGTTGAGACTAGCGGTCGAATAGATACGCAGTATTTT,TRBV29-1,TRBJ2-3,-,TRBD2
CASSGGTFSYEQYF,TGTGCCAGCAGCGGTGGGACATTTTCCTACGAGCAGTACTTC,TRBV7-9,TRBJ2-7,few,-
CAISSGSGTDTQYF,TGTGCCATCAGTAGCGGGAGCGGCACAGATACGCAGTATTTT,TRBV10-3,TRBJ2-3,-,TRBD2
CASSQARAVSTDTQYF,TGCGCCAGCAGCCAAGCCCGGGCGGTAAGCACAGATACGCAGTATTTT,TRBV4-1,TRBJ2-3,many,-
CASSPRAGGSSYNEQFF,TGTGCCAGCAGCCCTCGAGCGGGAGGCAGCTCCTACAATGAGCAGTTCTTC,TRBV7-9,TRBJ2-1,-,TRBD2
CATSSGQTQYF,TGTGCCACCTCCTCGGGACAGACCCAGTACTTC,TRBV27,TRBJ2-5,-,-